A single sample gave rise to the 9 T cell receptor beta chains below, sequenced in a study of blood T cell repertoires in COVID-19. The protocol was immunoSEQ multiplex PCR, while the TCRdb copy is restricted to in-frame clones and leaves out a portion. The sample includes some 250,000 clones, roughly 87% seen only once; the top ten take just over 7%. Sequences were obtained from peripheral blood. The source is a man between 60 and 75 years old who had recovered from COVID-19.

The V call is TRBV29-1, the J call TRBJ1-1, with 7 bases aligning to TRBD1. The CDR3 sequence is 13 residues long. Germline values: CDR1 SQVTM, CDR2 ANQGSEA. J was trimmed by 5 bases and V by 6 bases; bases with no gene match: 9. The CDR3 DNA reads TGCAGCGTCGCAAAGGGGGCAAATACTGAAGCTTTCTTT. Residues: CSVAKGANTEAFF. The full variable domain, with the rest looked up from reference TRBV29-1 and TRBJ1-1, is SAVISQKPSRDICQRGTSLTIQCQVDSQVTMMFWYRQQPGQSLTLIATANQGSEATYESGFVIDKFPISRPNLTFSTLTVSNMSPEDSSIYLCSVAKGANTEAFFGQGTRLTVV.

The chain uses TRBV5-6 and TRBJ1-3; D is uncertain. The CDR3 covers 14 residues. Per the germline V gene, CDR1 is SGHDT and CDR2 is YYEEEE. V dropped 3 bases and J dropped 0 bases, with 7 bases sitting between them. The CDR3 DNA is TGTGCCAGCAGCTGGACTGGCTCTGGAAACACCATATATTTT. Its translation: CASSWTGSGNTIYF.

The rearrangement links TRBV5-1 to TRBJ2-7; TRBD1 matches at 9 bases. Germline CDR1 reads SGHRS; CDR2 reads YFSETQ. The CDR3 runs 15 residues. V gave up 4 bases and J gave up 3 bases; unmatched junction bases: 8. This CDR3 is CASSPGQGLNYEQYF. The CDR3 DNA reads TGCGCCAGCAGCCCGGGACAGGGCCTCAACTACGAGCAGTACTTC.

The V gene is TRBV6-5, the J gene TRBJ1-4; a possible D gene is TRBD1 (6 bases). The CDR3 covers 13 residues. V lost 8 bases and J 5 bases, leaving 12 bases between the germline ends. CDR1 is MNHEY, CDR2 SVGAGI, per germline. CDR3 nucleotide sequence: TGTGCCAGCCGCGGGGGGGGCAATGAAAAACTGTTTTTT. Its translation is CASRGGGNEKLFF.

CDR3 loop: CATSGPGGLADTQYF. The CDR3 DNA follows: TGTGCCACCTCCGGTCCAGGGGGGTTAGCAGATACGCAGTATTTT. The V and J genes are TRBV24-1 and TRBJ2-3, with D maybe TRBD1 (7 bases). V lost 9 bases and J 4 bases, leaving 19 bases between the germline ends. The CDR3 sequence is 15 residues long. CDR1 is KGHDR and CDR2 is SFDVKD in the germline V gene.

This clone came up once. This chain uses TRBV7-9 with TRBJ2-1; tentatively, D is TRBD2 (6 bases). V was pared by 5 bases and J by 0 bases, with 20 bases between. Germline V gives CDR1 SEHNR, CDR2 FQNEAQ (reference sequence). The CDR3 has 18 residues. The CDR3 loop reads CASSAGSYRQSSYNEQFF. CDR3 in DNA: TGTGCCAGCAGCGCCGGGAGCTACAGACAGAGCTCCTACAATGAGCAGTTCTTC.

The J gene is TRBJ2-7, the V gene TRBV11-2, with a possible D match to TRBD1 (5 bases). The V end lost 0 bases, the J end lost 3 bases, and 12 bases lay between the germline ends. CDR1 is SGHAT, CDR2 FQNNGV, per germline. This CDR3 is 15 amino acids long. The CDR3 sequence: CASSLDSLRDYEQYF. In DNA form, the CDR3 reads TGTGCCAGCAGCTTAGATTCCCTCAGGGACTACGAGCAGTACTTC.

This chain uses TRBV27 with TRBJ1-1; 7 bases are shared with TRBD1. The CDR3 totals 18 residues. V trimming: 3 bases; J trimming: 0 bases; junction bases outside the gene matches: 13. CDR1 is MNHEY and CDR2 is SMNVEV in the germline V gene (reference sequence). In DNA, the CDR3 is TGTGCCAGCAGTTTCGGTCGCGGGGACAGCCACATGAACACTGAAGCTTTCTTT. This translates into CASSFGRGDSHMNTEAFF.

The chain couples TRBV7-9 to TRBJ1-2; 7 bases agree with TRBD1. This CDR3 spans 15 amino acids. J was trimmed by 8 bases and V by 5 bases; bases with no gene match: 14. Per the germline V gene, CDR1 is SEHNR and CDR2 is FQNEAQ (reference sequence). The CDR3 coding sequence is TGTGCCAGCAGCCTCCGGGGACAGCCTCCTCGCGGCTACACCTTC. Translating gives CASSLRGQPPRGYTF.